This TCR beta chain was observed in a study of blood T cell repertoires in COVID-19. Overall study context: Collection of acute and convalescent COVID-19 samples took place in the United States, Italy and Spain.

Libraries were prepared by immunoSEQ multiplex PCR; TCRdb keeps only in-frame clonotypes and omits some of them. The data hold 350,000 or so clones, with roughly 90% observed a single time. As for this clone: The sample holds other DNA sequences that translate to the same CDR3.

Trimming left V 2 bases short and J 0 bases short, with 9 bases between. This CDR3 region has 15 residues. Germline V gene sequence: CDR1 SGHRS, CDR2 YFSETQ. V gene TRBV5-1 combines with J gene TRBJ1-5; no definite D call. The sample comprised peripheral blood. This receptor was identified in a woman aged 60-75 years with COVID-19, enrolled during active disease. CDR3 coding DNA: TGCGCCAGCAGCTTAGCGGGATATAGCAATCAGCCCCAGCATTTT. As protein: CASSLAGYSNQPQHF. The complete variable domain, with remaining parts taken from reference TRBV5-1 and TRBJ1-5, reads KAGVTQTPRYLIKTRGQQVTLSCSPISGHRSVSWYQQTPGQGLQFLFEYFSETQRNKGNFPGRFSGRQFSNSRSEMNVSTLELGDSALYLCASSLAGYSNQPQHFGDGTRLSIL.